This is a list of T cell receptor beta chains from one sample in a study of cytomegalovirus exposure and HLA in healthy donors. Produced via immunoSEQ multiplex PCR; TCRdb's table is partial and in-frame only. The table records over 150,000 clones, 71% of them present only once. Sequencing was carried out using PBMCs. All receptors derive from a woman aged 25 to 45 in good health and CMV-seronegative. Both conserved end residues are part of each CDR3. The D gene is left open where the match is weak. Only some rows state a clone size, as once, few, many or a class for expanded clones.

size	J	D	V	DNA	CDR3
.	TRBJ1-4	.	TRBV30	TGTGCCTGGAGTCGCGACAGATTCGATGCAACTAATGAAAAACTGTTTTTT	CAWSRDRFDATNEKLFF
.	TRBJ1-3	.	TRBV14	TGTGCCAGCAGCCAACCCTCCTCTGGAAACACCATATATTTT	CASSQPSSGNTIYF
.	TRBJ2-3	TRBD1	TRBV11-2	TGTGCCAGCAGCTTCTCCGGGACAGGGTACACAGATACGCAGTATTTT	CASSFSGTGYTDTQYF
.	TRBJ2-7	.	TRBV7-6	TGTGCCAGCAGCTTAACCCCCGGGTCCGAGCCGCCCTACGAGCAGTACTTC	CASSLTPGSEPPYEQYF
few	TRBJ2-5	.	TRBV5-6	TGTGCCAGCAGCGGGGTAGCAGGGGAGCAGTACTTC	CASSGVAGEQYF
.	TRBJ2-1	.	TRBV2	TGTGCCAGCAGGAGACAGGTAATCAATGAGCAGTTCTTC	CASRRQVINEQFF
.	TRBJ1-5	.	TRBV19	TGTGCCAGTAGTCCCCGGCAGGGCAATCAGCCCCAGCATTTT	CASSPRQGNQPQHF
.	TRBJ2-6	.	TRBV7-9	TGTGCCGGGCAGGGGCCTACTGGGGCCAACGTCCTGACTTTC	CAGQGPTGANVLTF
few	TRBJ2-7	.	TRBV27	TGTGCCAGCAGTACAGGCCTTGACGAGCAGTACTTC	CASSTGLDEQYF
.	TRBJ1-5	TRBD1	TRBV7-9	TGTGCCAGCAGCACCGGGACAGGCAATCAGCCCCAGCATTTT	CASSTGTGNQPQHF
.	TRBJ2-7	.	TRBV6-1	TGTGCCAGCAGTGTCGGACAGAACTACGAGCAGTACTTC	CASSVGQNYEQYF
.	TRBJ1-3	.	TRBV15	TGTGCCACCAGCAGCACAGGGAGTTTGGCTGGAAACACCATATATTTT	CATSSTGSLAGNTIYF
few	TRBJ1-1	TRBD1	TRBV5-5	TGTGCCAGCAGCCGACAGGGGGCGTCCTCCGGAGCTTTCTTT	CASSRQGASSGAFF
few	TRBJ1-1	.	TRBV6-5	TGTGCCAGCAGTTTTCGACAGCAGAACACTGAAGCTTTCTTT	CASSFRQQNTEAFF
few	TRBJ2-7	.	TRBV11-2	TGTGCCAGCAGCACTTACAGCTACGAGCAGTACTTC	CASSTYSYEQYF
.	TRBJ1-1	.	TRBV7-9	TGTGCCAGCAACAGCTTCACGAACACTGAAGCTTTCTTT	CASNSFTNTEAFF
.	TRBJ1-1	.	TRBV5-6	TGTGCCAGCAGCTTAGCAGGGGAGAACACTGAAGCTTTCTTT	CASSLAGENTEAFF
.	TRBJ2-7	TRBD1	TRBV2	TGTGCCAGCAGTGGACAGGGGGTTAACGAGCAGTACTTC	CASSGQGVNEQYF
.	TRBJ2-7	.	TRBV7-2	TGTGCCAGCAGCTTAACCCTGGGGAGAGGGTACGAGCAGTACTTC	CASSLTLGRGYEQYF
.	TRBJ2-7	TRBD1	TRBV5-1	TGCGCCAGCAGCTTGGAGGCGGGTTATCGGACAGGGATTTACGAGCAGTACTTC	CASSLEAGYRTGIYEQYF
.	TRBJ1-5	TRBD1	TRBV6-5	TGTGCCAGCAGAAAGGGACAGATAAATCAGCCCCAGCATTTT	CASRKGQINQPQHF
.	TRBJ2-1	TRBD2	TRBV7-2	TGTGCCAGCAGCTTAGGGGGGGGGCAGTTCTTC	CASSLGGGQFF
.	TRBJ2-5	.	TRBV7-3	TGTGCCAGCAGCTCACAGGGGGGGGAGACCCAGTACTTC	CASSSQGGETQYF
few	TRBJ2-3	.	TRBV5-1	TGCGCCAGCAGGGACAGAGACATCCGCACAGATACGCAGTATTTT	CASRDRDIRTDTQYF
.	TRBJ2-7	.	TRBV18	TGTGCCAGCTCACCGGACAGTGGTTCCTACGAGCAGTACTTC	CASSPDSGSYEQYF
.	TRBJ1-3	.	TRBV18	TGTGCCAGCTCACCTACCGTAGCAGTCTCTGGAAACACCATATATTTT	CASSPTVAVSGNTIYF
few	TRBJ1-1	.	TRBV5-4	TGTGCCAGCAGCTTTGCCCACAGGCACACTGAAGCTTTCTTT	CASSFAHRHTEAFF
.	TRBJ2-1	TRBD2	TRBV5-1	TGCGCCAGCAGCTTACCCAGCGGGAGTACGGATGAGCAGTTCTTC	CASSLPSGSTDEQFF
few	TRBJ2-3	TRBD1	TRBV5-5	TGTGCCAGCAGCTTATCAGGGGGAACGTCAGATACGCAGTATTTT	CASSLSGGTSDTQYF
.	TRBJ2-1	.	TRBV29-1	TGCAGCGCACAACGACTGCCGGACAATGTTGAGCAGTTCTTC	CSAQRLPDNVEQFF
.	TRBJ2-3	.	TRBV5-1	TGCGCCAGCAGCTTGGTGGACAGAGCCACAGATACGCAGTATTTT	CASSLVDRATDTQYF
.	TRBJ2-3	TRBD1	TRBV9	TGTGCCAGCAGCGTCCAGGGGGCTACAGATACGCAGTATTTT	CASSVQGATDTQYF
.	TRBJ1-5	.	TRBV30	TGTGCCTGGAGTGTACAATATCAGCCCCAGCATTTT	CAWSVQYQPQHF
.	TRBJ2-1	.	TRBV9	TGTGCCAGCAGCGTAGCCGATATTCGGGAATCTCACAATGAGCAGTTCTTC	CASSVADIRESHNEQFF
.	TRBJ2-3	TRBD2	TRBV7-3	TGTGCCAGCAGCCCAGCGGGGGGTCCAGATACGCAGTATTTT	CASSPAGGPDTQYF
once	TRBJ2-4	TRBD2	TRBV4-2	TGTGCCAGCAGCCAGGCTACTAGCGGGACTACTAACATTCAGTACTTC	CASSQATSGTTNIQYF
.	TRBJ2-7	TRBD1	TRBV19	TGTGCCAGTAGTACCCCGCTGACAGGGGGCAGCGAGCAGTACTTC	CASSTPLTGGSEQYF